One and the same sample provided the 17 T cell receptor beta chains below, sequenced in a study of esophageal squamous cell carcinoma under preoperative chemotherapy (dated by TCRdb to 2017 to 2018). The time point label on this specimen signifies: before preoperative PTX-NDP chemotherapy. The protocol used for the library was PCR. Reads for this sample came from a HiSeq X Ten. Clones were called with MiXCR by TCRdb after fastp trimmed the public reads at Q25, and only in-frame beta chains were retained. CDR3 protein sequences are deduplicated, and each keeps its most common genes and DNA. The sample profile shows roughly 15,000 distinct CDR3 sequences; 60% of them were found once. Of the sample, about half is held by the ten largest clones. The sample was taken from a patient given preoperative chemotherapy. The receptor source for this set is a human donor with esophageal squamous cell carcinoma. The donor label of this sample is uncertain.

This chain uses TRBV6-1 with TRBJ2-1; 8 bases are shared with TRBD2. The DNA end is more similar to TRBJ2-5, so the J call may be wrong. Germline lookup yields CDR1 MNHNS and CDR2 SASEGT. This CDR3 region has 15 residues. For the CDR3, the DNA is TGTGCCAGGGGGCGGGGGGCCCGACATGGAGACACCCAGTACTTC. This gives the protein CARGRGARHGDTQYF.

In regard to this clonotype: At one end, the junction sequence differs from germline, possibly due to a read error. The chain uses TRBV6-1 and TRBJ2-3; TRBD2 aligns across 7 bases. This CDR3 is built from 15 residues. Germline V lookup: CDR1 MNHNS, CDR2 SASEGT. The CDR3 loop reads CARSDGGTNTETQYF. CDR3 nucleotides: TGTGCCAGGAGTGACGGGGGGACGAACACAGAGACGCAGTATTTT.

This CDR3 is CASSQDSSYTGTQYF. The CDR3 DNA reads as TGCGCCAGCAGCCAAGATTCTAGCTATACGGGTACGCAGTATTTT. The chain uses TRBV4-1 and TRBJ2-3, with D perhaps TRBD2 (5 bases). Trimming pared 0 bases from V and 8 bases from J, leaving 15 bases between. Germline values: CDR1 MGHRA, CDR2 YSYEKL. CDR3 length equals 15 residues.

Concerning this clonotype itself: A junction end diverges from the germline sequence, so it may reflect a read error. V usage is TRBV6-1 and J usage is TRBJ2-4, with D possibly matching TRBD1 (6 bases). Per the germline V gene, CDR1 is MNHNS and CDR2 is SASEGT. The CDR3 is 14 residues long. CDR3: CAGGAGQQGDIQYF. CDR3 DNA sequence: TGTGCCGGCGGCGCCGGACAGCAAGGGGACATCCAGTACTTC.

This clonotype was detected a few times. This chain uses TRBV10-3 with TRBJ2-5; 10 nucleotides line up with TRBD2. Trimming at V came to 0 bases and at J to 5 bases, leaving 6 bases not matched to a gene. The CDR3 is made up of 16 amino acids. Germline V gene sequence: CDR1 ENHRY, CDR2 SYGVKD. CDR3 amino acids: CAISESISGRGETQYF. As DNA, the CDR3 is TGTGCCATCAGTGAGTCAATCAGCGGGAGGGGTGAGACCCAGTACTTC.

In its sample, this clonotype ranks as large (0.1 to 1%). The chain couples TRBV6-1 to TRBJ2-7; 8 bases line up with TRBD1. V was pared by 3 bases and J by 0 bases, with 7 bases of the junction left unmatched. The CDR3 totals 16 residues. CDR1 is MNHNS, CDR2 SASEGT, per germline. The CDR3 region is CASSEIPGTGSYEQYF. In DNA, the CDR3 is TGTGCCAGCAGTGAGATTCCCGGGACAGGCTCCTACGAGCAGTACTTC.

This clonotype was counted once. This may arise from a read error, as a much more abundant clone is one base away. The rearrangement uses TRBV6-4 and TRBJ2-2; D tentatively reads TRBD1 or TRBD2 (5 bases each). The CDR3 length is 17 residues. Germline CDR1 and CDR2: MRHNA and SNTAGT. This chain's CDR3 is CGSSPGRGLPNTGELFF. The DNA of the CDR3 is TGTGGCAGCAGTCCAGGGAGAGGACTGCCGAACACCGGGGAGCTGTTTTTT.

The CDR3: CASSRRSGVDGGWTETQYF. For the CDR3, the DNA is TGTGCCAGCAGCCGCCGGTCGGGGGTTGACGGGGGGTGGACCGAGACGCAGTATTTT. The chain recombines TRBV6-1 with TRBJ2-2, with 7 nucleotides matching TRBD2. Matching the DNA end better, TRBJ2-3 makes the J call doubtful. Germline CDR1 reads MNHNS; CDR2 reads SASEGT. The CDR3 consists of 19 residues.

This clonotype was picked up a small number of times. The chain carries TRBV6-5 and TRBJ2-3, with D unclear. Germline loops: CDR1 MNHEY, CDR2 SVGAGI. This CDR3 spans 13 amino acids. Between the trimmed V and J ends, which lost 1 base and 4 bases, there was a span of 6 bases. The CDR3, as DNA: TGTGCCAGCAGTTACTACCAATCAGATACGCAGTATTTT. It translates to CASSYYQSDTQYF.

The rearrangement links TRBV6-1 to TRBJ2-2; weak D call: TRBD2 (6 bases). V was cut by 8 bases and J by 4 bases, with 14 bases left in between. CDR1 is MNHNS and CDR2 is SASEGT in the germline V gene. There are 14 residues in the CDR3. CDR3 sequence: CASVSGDSTGELFF. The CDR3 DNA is TGTGCCAGCGTCTCGGGAGATAGCACCGGGGAGCTGTTTTTT.

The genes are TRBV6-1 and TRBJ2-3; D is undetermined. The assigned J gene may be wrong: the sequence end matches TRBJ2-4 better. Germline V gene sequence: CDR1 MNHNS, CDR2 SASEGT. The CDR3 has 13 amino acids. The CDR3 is CASSEGTRNIQYF. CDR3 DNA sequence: TGTGCCAGCAGTGAAGGGACCAGAAACATTCAGTACTTC.

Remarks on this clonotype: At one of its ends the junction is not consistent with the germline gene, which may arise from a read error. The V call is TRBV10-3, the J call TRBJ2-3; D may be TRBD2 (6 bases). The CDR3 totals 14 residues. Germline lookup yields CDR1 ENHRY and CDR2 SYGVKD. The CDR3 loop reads CRGAGRSAKNTQYF. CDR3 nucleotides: TGCCGCGGCGCGGGGAGGAGCGCCAAAAATACGCAGTATTTT.

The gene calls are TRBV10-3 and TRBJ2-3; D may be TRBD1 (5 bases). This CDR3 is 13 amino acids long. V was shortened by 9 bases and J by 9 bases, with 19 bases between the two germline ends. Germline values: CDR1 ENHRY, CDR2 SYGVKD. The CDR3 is CAIQGVSTETQYF. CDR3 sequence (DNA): TGTGCCATTCAGGGTGTGAGCACCGAGACGCAGTATTTT.

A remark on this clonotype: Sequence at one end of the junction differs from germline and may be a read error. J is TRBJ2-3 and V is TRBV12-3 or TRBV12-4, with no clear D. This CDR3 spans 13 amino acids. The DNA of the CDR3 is TGTGCCAGCAGTTTAGGGCAGCCGAGTACGCAGGATTTT. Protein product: CASSLGQPSTQDF.

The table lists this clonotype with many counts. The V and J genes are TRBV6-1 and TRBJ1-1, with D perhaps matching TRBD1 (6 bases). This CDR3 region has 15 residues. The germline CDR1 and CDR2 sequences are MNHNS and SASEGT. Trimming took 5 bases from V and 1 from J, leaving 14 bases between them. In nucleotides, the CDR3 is TGTGCCAGCAGTCTATACCAGGGACAGAACACTGAAGCTTTCTTT. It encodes CASSLYQGQNTEAFF.

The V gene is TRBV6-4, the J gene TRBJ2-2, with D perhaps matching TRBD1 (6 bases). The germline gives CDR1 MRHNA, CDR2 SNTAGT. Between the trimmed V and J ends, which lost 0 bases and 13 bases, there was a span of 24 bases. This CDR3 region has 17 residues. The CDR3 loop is CASSDSQQGSATGTLFF. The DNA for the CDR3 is TGTGCCAGCAGTGACTCGCAACAGGGATCGGCCACCGGGACGCTGTTTTTT.

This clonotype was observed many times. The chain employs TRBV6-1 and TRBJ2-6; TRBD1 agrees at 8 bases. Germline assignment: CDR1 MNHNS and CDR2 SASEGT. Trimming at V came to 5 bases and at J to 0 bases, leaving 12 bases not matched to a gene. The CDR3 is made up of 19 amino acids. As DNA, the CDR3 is TGTGCCAGCAGTCCCCACTCCGGGACAGGAGGCTCTGGGGCCAACGTCCTGACTTTC. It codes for CASSPHSGTGGSGANVLTF.